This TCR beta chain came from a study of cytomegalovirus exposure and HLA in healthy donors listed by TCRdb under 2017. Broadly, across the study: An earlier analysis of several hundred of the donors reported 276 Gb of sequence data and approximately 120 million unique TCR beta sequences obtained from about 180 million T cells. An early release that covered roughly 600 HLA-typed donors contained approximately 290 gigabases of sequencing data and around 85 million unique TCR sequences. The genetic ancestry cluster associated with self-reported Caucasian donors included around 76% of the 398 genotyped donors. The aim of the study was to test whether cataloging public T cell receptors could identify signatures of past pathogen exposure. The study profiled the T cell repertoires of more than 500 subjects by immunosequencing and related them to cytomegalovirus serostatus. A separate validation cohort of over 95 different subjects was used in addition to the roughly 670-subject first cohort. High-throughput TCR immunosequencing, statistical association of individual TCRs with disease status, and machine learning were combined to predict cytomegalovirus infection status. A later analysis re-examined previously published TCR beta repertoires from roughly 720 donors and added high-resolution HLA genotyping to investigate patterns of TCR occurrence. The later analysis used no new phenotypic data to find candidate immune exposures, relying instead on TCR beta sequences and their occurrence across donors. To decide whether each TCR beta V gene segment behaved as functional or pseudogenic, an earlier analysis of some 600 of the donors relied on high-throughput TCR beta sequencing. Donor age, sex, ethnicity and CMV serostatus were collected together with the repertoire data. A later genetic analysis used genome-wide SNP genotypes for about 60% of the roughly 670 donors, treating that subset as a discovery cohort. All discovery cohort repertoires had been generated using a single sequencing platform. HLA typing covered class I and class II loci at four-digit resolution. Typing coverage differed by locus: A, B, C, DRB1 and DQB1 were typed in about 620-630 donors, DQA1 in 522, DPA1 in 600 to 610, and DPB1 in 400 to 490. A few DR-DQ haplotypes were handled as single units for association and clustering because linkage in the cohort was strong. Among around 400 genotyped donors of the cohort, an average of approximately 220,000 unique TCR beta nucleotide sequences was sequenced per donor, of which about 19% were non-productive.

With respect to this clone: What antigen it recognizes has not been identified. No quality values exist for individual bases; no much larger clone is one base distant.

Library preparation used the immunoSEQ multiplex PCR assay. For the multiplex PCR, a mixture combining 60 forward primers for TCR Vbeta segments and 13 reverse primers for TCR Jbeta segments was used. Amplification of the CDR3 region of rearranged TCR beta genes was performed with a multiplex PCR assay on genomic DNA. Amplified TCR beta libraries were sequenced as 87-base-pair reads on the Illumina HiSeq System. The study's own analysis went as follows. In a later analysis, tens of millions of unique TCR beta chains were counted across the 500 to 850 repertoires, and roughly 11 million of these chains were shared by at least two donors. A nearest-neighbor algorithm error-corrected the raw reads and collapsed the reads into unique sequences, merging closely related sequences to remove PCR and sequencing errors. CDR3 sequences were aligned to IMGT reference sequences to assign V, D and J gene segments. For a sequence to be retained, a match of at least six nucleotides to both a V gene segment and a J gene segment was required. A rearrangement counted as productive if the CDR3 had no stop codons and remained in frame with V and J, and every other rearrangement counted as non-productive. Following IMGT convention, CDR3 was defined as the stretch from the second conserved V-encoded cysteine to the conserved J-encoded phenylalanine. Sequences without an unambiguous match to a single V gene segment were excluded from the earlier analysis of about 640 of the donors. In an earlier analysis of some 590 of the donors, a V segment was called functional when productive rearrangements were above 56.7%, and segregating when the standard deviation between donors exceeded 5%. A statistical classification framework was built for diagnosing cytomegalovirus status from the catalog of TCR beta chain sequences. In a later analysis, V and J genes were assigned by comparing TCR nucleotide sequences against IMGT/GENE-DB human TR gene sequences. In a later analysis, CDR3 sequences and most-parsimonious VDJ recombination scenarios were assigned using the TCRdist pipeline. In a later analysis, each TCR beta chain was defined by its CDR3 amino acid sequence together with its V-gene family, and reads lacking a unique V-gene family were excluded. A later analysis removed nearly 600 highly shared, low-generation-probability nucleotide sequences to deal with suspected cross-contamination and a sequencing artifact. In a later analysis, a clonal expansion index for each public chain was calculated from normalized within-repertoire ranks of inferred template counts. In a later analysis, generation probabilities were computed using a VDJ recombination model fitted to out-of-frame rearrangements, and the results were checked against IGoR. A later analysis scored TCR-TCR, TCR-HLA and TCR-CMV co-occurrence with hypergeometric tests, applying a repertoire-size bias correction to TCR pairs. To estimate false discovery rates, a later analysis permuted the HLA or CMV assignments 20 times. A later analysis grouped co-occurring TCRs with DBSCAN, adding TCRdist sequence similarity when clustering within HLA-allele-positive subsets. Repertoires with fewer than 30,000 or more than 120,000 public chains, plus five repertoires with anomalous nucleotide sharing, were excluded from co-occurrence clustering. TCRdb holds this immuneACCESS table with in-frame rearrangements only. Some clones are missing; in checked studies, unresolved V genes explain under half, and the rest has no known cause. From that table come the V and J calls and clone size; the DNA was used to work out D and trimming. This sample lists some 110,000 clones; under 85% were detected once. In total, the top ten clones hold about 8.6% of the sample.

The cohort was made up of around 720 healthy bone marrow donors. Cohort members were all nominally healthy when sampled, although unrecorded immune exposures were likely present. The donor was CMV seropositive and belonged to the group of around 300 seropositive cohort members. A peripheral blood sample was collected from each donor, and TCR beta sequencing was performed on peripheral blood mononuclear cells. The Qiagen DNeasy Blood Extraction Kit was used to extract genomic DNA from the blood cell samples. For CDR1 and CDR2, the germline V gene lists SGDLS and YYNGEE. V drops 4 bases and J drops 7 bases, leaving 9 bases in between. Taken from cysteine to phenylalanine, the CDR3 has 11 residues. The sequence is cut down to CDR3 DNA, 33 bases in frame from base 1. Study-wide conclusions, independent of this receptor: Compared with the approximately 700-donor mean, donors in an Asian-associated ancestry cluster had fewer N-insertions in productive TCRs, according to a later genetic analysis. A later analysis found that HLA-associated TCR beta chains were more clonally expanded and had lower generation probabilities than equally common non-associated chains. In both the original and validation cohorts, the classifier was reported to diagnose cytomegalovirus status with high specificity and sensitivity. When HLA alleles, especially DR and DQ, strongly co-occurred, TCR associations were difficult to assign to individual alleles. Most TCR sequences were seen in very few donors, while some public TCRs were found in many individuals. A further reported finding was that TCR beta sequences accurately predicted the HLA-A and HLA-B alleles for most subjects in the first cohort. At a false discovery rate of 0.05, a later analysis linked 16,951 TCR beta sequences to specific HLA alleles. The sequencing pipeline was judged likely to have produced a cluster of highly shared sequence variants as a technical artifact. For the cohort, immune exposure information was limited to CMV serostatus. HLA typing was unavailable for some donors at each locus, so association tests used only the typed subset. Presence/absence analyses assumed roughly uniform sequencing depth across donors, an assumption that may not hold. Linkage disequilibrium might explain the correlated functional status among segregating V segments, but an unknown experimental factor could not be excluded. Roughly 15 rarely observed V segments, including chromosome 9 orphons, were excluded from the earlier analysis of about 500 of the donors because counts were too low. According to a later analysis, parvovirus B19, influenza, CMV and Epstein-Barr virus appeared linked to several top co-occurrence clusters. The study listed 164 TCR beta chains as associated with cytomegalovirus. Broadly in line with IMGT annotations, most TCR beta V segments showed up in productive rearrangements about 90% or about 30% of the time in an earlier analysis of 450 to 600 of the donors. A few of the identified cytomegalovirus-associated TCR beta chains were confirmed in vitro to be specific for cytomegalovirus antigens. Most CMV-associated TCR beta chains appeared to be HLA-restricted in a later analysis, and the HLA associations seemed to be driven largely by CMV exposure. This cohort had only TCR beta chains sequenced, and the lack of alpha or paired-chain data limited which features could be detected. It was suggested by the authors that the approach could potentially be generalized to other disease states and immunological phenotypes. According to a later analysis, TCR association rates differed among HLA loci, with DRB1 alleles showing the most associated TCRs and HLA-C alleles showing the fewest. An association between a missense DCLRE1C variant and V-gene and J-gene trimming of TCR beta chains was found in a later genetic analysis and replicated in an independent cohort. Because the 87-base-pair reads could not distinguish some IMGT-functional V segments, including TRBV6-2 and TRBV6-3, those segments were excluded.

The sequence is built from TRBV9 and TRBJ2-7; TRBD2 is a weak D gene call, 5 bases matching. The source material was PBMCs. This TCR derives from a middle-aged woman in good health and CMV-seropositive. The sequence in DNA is TGTGCCAGCAGCAAACGGACTGAGCAGTACTTC. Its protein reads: CASSKRTEQYF.